This T cell receptor (beta chain) is from a study of blood T cell repertoires in COVID-19. Overall study: The United States, Italy and Spain were the sources of the acute and convalescent COVID-19 samples. The analysed material was cDNA or gDNA that came from T cells, B-cell-depleted T cells, or PBMCs.

CDR3 length: 19 residues. Only a few counts were recorded for this clone. Source study methods: Reference gene primers were amplified, and this amplification served to estimate nucleated cell counts. The method was immunoSEQ multiplex PCR; TCRdb's version includes in-frame clones alone and lacks a portion of them. Clone size and V and J calls were adopted from that table, with D and trimming inferred from the DNA. The data hold roughly 500,000 clones, with approximately 88% observed a single time. This clonotype was sampled from a woman in her thirties or forties who had recovered from COVID-19. The rearrangement uses TRBV21-1 and TRBJ2-3; TRBD2, the table's D call, was not compared with the DNA. TRBV21-1 counts as a pseudogene. The sequenced material came from PBMCs or T cells enriched from blood (not recorded which). The CDR3: CASSKRRPREPTYDDTQYF. In nucleotides, the CDR3 is TGTGCCAGCAGCAAACGACGGCCGCGGGAGCCAACTTATGACGATACGCAGTATTTT.